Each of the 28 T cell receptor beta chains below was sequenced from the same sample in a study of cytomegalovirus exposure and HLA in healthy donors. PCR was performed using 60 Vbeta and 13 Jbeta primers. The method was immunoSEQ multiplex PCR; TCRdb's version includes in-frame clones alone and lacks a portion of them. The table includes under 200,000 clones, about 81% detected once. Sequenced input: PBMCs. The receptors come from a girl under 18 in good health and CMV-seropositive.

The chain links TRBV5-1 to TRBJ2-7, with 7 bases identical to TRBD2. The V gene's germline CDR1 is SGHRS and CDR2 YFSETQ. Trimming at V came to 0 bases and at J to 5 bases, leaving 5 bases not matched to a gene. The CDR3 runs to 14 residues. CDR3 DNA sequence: TGCGCCAGCAGCTTGGTGGCTAGCGGTAACGAGCAGTACTTC. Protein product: CASSLVASGNEQYF. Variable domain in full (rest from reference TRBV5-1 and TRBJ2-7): KAGVTQTPRYLIKTRGQQVTLSCSPISGHRSVSWYQQTPGQGLQFLFEYFSETQRNKGNFPGRFSGRQFSNSRSEMNVSTLELGDSALYLCASSLVASGNEQYFGPGTRLTVT.

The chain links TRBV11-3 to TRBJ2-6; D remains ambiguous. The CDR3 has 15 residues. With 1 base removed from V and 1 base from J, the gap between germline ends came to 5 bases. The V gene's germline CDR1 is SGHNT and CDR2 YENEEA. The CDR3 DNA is TGTGCCAGCAGCTTAGGAGGTTCTGGGGCCAACGTCCTGACTTTC. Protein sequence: CASSLGGSGANVLTF.

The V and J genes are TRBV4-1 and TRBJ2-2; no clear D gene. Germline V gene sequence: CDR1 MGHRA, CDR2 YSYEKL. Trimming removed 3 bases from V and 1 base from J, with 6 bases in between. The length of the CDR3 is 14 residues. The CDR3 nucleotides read TGCGCCAGCAGCCAGTTCGTGAACACCGGGGAGCTGTTTTTT. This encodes CASSQFVNTGELFF.

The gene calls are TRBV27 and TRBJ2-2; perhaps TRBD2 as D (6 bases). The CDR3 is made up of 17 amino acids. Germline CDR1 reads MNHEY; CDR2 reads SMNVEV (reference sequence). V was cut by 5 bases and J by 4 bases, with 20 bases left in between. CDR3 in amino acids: CASSISVGGSGTGELFF. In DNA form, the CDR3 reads TGTGCCAGCAGTATCAGCGTCGGAGGGTCGGGCACCGGGGAGCTGTTTTTT.

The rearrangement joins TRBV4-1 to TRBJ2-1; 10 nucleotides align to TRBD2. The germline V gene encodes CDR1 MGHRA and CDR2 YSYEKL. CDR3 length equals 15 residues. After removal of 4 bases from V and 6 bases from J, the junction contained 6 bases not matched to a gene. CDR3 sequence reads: CASSPGLAVLNEQFF. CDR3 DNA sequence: TGCGCCAGCAGCCCCGGACTAGCGGTTCTCAATGAGCAGTTCTTC.

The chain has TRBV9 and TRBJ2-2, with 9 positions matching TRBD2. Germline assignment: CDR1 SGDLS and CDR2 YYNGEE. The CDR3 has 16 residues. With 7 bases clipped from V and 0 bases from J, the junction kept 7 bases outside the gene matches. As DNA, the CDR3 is TGTGCCAGCGCCCGACTAGCGGATTCGAACACCGGGGAGCTGTTTTTT. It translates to CASARLADSNTGELFF.

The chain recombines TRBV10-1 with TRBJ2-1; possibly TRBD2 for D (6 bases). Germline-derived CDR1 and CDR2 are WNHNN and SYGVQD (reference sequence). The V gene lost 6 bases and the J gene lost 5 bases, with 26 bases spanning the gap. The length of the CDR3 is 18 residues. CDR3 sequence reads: CASRGGTIPDPTDNEQFF. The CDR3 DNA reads TGCGCCAGCAGGGGGGGTACTATTCCGGACCCTACGGACAATGAGCAGTTCTTC.

In DNA, the CDR3 is TGTGCCAGCAGCTTATCGGGGGCAACTAATGAAAAACTGTTTTTT. Translation gives CASSLSGATNEKLFF. This chain uses TRBV11-2 with TRBJ1-4; maybe TRBD1 (5 bases). Looked up from germline, CDR1 is SGHAT and CDR2 is FQNNGV. Deletions cut 2 bases from V and 0 bases from J, with 7 bases between. There are 15 residues in the CDR3.

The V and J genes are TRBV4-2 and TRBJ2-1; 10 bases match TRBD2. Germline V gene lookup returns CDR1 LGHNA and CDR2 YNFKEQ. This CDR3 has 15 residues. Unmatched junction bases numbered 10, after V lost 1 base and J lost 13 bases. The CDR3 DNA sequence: TGTGCCAGCAGCCAAGGTGCTAGCGGGGGACCCACCCAGTTCTTC. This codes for CASSQGASGGPTQFF.

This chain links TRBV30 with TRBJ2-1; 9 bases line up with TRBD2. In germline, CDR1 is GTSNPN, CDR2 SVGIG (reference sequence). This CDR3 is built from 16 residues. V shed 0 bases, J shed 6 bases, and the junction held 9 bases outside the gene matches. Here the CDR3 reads CAWSVWAGGPINEQFF. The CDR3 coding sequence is TGTGCCTGGAGTGTATGGGCGGGAGGGCCCATCAATGAGCAGTTCTTC. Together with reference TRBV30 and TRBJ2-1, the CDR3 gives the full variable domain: SQTIHQWPATLVQPVGSPLSLECTVEGTSNPNLYWYRQAAGRGLQLLFYSVGIGQISSEVPQNLSASRPQDRQFILSSKKLLLSDSGFYLCAWSVWAGGPINEQFFGPGTRLTVL.

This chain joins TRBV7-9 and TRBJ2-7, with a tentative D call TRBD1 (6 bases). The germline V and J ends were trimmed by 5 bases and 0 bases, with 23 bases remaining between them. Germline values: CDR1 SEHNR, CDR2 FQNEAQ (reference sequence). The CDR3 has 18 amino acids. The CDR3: CASSLKGGNLKVSYEQYF. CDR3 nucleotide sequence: TGTGCCAGCAGCCTCAAAGGGGGAAATTTAAAGGTCTCCTACGAGCAGTACTTC.

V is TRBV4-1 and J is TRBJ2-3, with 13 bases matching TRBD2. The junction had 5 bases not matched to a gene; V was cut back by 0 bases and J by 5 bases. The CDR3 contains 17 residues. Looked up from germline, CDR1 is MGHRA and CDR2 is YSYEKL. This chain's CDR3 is CASSQEPGLAGIDTQYF. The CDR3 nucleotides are TGCGCCAGCAGCCAAGAACCGGGACTAGCGGGAATAGATACGCAGTATTTT.

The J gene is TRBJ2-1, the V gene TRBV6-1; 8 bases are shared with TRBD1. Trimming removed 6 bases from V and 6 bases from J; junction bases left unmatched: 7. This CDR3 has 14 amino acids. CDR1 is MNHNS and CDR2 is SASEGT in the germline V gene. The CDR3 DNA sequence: TGTGCCAGCAGCGGACAGGGCCTTGGCAATGAGCAGTTCTTC. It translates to CASSGQGLGNEQFF.

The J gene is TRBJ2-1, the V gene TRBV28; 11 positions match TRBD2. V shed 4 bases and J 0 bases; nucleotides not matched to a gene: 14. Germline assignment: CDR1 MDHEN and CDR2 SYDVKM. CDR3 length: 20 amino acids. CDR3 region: CASSYHPGLAEWSSYNEQFF. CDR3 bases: TGTGCCAGCAGTTACCATCCGGGACTAGCGGAGTGGAGCTCCTACAATGAGCAGTTCTTC.

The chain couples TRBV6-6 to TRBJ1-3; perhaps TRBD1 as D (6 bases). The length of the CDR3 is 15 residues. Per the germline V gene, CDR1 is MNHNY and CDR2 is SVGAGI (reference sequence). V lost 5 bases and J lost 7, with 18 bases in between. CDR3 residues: CASSATGQRRNTIYF. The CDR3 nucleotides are TGTGCCAGCAGTGCAACAGGGCAAAGGAGGAACACCATATATTTT.

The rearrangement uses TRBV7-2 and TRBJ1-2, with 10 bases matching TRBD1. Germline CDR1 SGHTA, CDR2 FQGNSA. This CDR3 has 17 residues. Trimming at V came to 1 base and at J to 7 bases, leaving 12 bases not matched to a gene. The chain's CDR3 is CASSLVGTGASAGGYTF. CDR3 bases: TGTGCCAGCAGCTTAGTAGGGACAGGGGCTTCCGCGGGTGGCTACACCTTC.

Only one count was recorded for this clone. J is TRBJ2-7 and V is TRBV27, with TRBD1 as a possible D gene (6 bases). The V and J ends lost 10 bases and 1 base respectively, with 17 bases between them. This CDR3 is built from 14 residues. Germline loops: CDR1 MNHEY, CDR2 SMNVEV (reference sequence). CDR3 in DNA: TGTGCCACCGAGACAGGAAGCCCATCCTACGAGCAGTACTTC. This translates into CATETGSPSYEQYF.

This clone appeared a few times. This CDR3 reads CSVEGGYEQYF. In DNA, the CDR3 is TGCAGCGTTGAGGGGGGCTACGAGCAGTACTTC. The rearrangement joins TRBV29-1 to TRBJ2-7, with TRBD2 as a possible D gene (6 bases). The CDR3 has 11 amino acids. The V end lost 3 bases, the J end lost 3 bases, and 6 bases lay between the germline ends. Germline-derived CDR1 and CDR2 are SQVTM and ANQGSEA.

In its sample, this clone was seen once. This CDR3 is CASSEGQGWGNEQFF. The CDR3 bases are TGCGCCAGCAGCGAGGGACAGGGGTGGGGTAATGAGCAGTTCTTC. This chain joins TRBV5-1 and TRBJ2-1, with 10 bases matching TRBD1. Germline V gives CDR1 SGHRS, CDR2 YFSETQ. Trimming removed 4 bases from V and 7 bases from J; junction bases left unmatched: 8. The CDR3 runs to 15 residues.

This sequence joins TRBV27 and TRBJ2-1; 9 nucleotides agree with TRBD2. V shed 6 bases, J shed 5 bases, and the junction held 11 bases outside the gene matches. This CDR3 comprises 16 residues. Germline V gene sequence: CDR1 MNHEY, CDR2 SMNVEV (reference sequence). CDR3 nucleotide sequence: TGTGCCAGCAGCCCTCATTTAGCGGGGGCCGACAATGAGCAGTTCTTC. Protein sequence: CASSPHLAGADNEQFF.

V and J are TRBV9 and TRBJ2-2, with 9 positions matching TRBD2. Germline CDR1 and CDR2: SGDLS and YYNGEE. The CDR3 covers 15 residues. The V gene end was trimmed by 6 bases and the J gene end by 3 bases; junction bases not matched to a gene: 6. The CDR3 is CASISTSGHTGELFF. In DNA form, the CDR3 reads TGTGCCAGCATCTCGACTAGCGGACACACCGGGGAGCTGTTTTTT. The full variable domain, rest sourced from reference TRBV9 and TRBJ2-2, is DSGVTQTPKHLITATGQRVTLRCSPRSGDLSVYWYQQSLDQGLQFLIQYYNGEERAKGNILERFSAQQFPDLHSELNLSSLELGDSALYFCASISTSGHTGELFFGEGSRLTVL.

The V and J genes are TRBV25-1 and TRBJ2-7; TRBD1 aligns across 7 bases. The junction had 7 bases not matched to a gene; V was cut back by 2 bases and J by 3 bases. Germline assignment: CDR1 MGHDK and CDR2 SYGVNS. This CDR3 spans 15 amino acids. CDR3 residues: CASSENLGDSYEQYF. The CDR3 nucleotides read TGTGCCAGCAGTGAAAACCTTGGGGACAGCTACGAGCAGTACTTC.

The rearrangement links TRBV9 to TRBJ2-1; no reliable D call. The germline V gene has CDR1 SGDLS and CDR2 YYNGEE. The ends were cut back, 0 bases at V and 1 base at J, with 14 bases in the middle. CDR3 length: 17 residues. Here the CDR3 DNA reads TGTGCCAGCAGCGTAGTGTTTTTTTACGGGTCCTACAATGAGCAGTTCTTC. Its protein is CASSVVFFYGSYNEQFF.

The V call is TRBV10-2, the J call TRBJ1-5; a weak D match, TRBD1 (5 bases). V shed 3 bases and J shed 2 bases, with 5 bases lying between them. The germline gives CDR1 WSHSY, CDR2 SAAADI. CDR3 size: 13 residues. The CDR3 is CASSEQGNQPQHF. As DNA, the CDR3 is TGCGCCAGCAGTGAACAGGGCAATCAGCCCCAGCATTTT.

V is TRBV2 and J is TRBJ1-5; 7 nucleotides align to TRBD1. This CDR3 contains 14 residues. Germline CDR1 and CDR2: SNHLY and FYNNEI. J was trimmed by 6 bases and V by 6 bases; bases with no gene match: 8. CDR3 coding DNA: TGTGCCAGCAGAGGGACAGCCGCGGGTCAGCCCCAGCATTTT. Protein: CASRGTAAGQPQHF.

The CDR3 protein is CASSYIVTGELFF. The CDR3 bases are TGTGCCAGCAGTTACATAGTCACCGGGGAGCTGTTTTTT. The V and J genes are TRBV6-5 and TRBJ2-2; D remains ambiguous. Per the germline V gene, CDR1 is MNHEY and CDR2 is SVGAGI. The length of the CDR3 is 13 residues. The ends were cut back, 2 bases at V and 4 bases at J, with 5 bases in the middle.

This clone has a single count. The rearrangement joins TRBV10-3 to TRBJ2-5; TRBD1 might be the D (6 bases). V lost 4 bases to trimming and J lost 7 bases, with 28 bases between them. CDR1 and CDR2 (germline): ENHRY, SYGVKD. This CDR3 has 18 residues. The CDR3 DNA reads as TGTGCCATCAGTGCATCCGGGACATCAATTTTCCAAAAGGCGACCCAGTACTTC. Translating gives CAISASGTSIFQKATQYF.

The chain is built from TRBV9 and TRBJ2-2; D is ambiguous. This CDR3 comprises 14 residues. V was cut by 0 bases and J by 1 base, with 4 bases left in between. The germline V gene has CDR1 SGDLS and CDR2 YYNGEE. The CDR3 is CASSVVLNTGELFF. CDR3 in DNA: TGTGCCAGCAGCGTAGTATTGAACACCGGGGAGCTGTTTTTT.